These T cell receptor beta chains were read from a single sample in a study of patients and donors after allogeneic stem cell transplantation. One entry per CDR3 protein results from TCRdb running MiXCR on the RT-PCR reads. The sample has some 230,000 distinct CDR3 sequences, roughly 14% seen once. Specimen: blood, either unsorted or a sorted T cell fraction (not recorded which). These receptors were taken from a human donor who was either an allogeneic HSCT recipient or a stem cell or donor lymphocyte infusion donor (not recorded which). It is not recorded whose cells these are; they may come from a transplant donor. Both conserved end residues are part of each CDR3.

>TRBV12-3/TRBV12-4
CASRPNRGGITGELFF
>TRBV28
CASSLYAGSSYNSPLHF
>TRBV20-1
CSATSGYYNEQFF
>TRBV20-1
CSARGGYETQYF
>TRBV9
CASSATQGGGMWEQFF
>TRBV4-3
CASSQDAGGIRTDTQYF
>TRBV3-1
CASSQDWSGPYGYTF
>TRBV6-6
CASRTINGETQYF
>TRBV24-1
CATSDLGDPDQPQHF
>TRBV11-2
CASTLGTAYNEQFF
>TRBV6-1
CASSEQGRGANVLTF
>TRBV20-1
CSARDSRSYNSPLHF
>TRBV4-1
CASSNRPRGTEAFF
>TRBV5-6
CASSLGEVRLQETQYF
>TRBV28
CASNPGTGVEKLFF
>TRBV5-8
CASSLFSGGADETQYF
>TRBV7-9
CASSLMGAEETQYF
>TRBV2
CASNGVSGNTIYF
>TRBV16
CASSETRNTEAFF
>TRBV4-3
CASSRGGDGGNEKLFF
>TRBV5-1
CASSLVGTGPPLSYEQYF
>TRBV5-1
CASSSTGEPGYGYTF
>TRBV28
CASSLGTGFLKQYF
>TRBV10-3
CANRDTGLDTQYF
>TRBV7-2
CASRPDRSSYNSPLHF
>TRBV5-1
CASSLDGGESGELFF
>TRBV12-3/TRBV12-4
CASSRGAGGWDTQYF
>TRBV5-4
CASSQRQGGLNAGELFF
>TRBV7-9
CASTNTAGAGGYNEQFF
>TRBV12-3/TRBV12-4
CASSLDSGGLNEQFF
>TRBV25-1
CASSYFGGYTF
>TRBV27
CASKGTLSDEQYF
>TRBV5-1
CASNLKQGAYEQYF
>TRBV6-2/TRBV6-3
CASSKTGGANTGELFF
>TRBV9
CASSVEDRGWRGNTIYF
>TRBV19
CASSAGLAGAGELFF